This T cell receptor (beta chain) was observed in a study of blood T cell repertoires in COVID-19. Overall study context: COVID-19 samples, acute and convalescent, were from the United States, Italy and Spain. Sources were T cells, B-cell-depleted T cells, or PBMCs; the material itself was cDNA or gDNA.

The sample holds one count of this clone. Per the original data handling: Estimation of nucleated cell counts was performed using reference gene primer amplification. The repertoire was sequenced with immunoSEQ multiplex PCR; TCRdb's copy has only in-frame clones and lacks some. V and J calls and clone size are those listed in that table; D and trimming were worked out from the DNA. The sample lists about 210,000 clones, roughly 88% occurring once. Germline-derived CDR1 and CDR2 are LNHDA and SQIVND (reference sequence). Between the trimmed V and J ends, which lost 1 base and 4 bases, there was a span of 13 bases. This CDR3 has 15 amino acids.

The sequenced sample consisted of peripheral blood. V gene TRBV19 combines with J gene TRBJ1-1, with D unclear. The clonotype comes from a man in his forties or fifties with active or convalescent COVID-19. CDR3 coding DNA: TGTGCCAGTAGTATAGTCCCCTCGGGAGTCACTGAAGCTTTCTTT. Its protein is CASSIVPSGVTEAFF. Full variable domain (outside the CDR3, taken from reference TRBV19 and TRBJ1-1): DGGITQSPKYLFRKEGQNVTLSCEQNLNHDAMYWYRQDPGQGLRLIYYSQIVNDFQKGDIAEGYSVSREKKESFPLTVTSAQKNPTAFYLCASSIVPSGVTEAFFGQGTRLTVV.